Included here is one T cell receptor (beta chain) sequence, with context. The antigen is not known. PCR primers comprised 60 Vbeta and 13 Jbeta primers. Libraries were prepared by immunoSEQ multiplex PCR; TCRdb keeps only in-frame clonotypes and omits some of them. The sample has under 200,000 clones, 82% seen once; the top ten hold about 1.5%. These data come from a study of cytomegalovirus exposure and HLA in healthy donors. Study observations and caveats: Presence/absence analyses assumed roughly uniform sequencing depth across donors, which may not hold. Relative to equally common others, HLA-associated TCR beta chains showed greater clonal expansion in a later analysis. Under in vitro conditions, a few CMV-associated chains were confirmed as specific for CMV antigens.

The CDR3 covers 11 residues. Germline V gives CDR1 MNHEY, CDR2 SMNVEV (reference sequence). Trimming took off 7 bases at V and 3 bases at J, with 4 bases between the two ends. Material for sequencing was PBMCs. This rearrangement joins TRBV27 to TRBJ2-1, with D hard to call. This clonotype was sampled from a male donor in good health and CMV-seronegative. The CDR3 bases are TGTGCCAGCACCCACTACAATGAGCAGTTCTTC. This codes for CASTHYNEQFF.